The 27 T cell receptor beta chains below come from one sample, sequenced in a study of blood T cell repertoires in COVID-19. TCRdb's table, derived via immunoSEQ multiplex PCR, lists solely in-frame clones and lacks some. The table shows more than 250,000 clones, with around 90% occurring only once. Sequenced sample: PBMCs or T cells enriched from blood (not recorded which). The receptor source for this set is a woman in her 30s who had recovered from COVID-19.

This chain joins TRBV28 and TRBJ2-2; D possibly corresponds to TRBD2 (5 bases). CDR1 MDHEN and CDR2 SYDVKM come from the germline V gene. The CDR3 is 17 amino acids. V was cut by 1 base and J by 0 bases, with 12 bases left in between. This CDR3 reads CASSLFGAGPNTGELFF. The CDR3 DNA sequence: TGTGCCAGCAGTTTATTCGGCGCGGGCCCGAACACCGGGGAGCTGTTTTTT.

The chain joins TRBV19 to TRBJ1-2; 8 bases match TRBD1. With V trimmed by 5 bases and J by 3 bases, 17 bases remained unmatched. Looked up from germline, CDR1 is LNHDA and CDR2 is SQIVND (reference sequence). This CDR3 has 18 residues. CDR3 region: CASSSPRGRDRSDYGYTF. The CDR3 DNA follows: TGTGCCAGTAGTTCTCCCCGTGGTCGGGACAGGAGCGACTATGGCTACACCTTC.

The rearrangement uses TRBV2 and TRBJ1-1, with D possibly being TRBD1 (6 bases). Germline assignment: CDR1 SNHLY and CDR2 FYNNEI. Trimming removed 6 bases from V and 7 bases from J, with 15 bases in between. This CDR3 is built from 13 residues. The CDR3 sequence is CASRTPGGFEAFF. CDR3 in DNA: TGTGCCAGCAGGACCCCGGGGGGCTTTGAAGCTTTCTTT. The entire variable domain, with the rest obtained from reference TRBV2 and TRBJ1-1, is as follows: EPEVTQTPSHQVTQMGQEVILRCVPISNHLYFYWYRQILGQKVEFLVSFYNNEISEKSEIFDDQFSVERPDGSNFTLKIRSTKLEDSAMYFCASRTPGGFEAFFGQGTRLTVV.

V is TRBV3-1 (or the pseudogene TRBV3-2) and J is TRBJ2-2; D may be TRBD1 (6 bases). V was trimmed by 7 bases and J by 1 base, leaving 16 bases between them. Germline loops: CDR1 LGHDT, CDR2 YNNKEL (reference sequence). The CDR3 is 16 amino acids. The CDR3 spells CASTVSRGLNTGELFF. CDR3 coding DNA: TGTGCCAGCACCGTATCTAGGGGGTTGAACACCGGGGAGCTGTTTTTT.

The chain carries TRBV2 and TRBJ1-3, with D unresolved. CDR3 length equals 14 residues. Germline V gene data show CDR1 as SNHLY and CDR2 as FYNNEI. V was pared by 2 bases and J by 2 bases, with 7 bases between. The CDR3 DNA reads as TGTGCCAGCAGTGAAACAGAGACTGGAAACACCATATATTTT. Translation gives CASSETETGNTIYF.

This CDR3 reads CASSREGQRNTEAFF. The CDR3 nucleotides are TGCGCCAGCAGCCGAGAGGGACAGAGGAACACTGAAGCTTTCTTT. The chain couples TRBV5-1 to TRBJ1-1; 7 bases map to TRBD1. The junction had 7 bases not matched to a gene; V was cut back by 4 bases and J by 1 base. This CDR3 is built from 15 residues. The germline V gene encodes CDR1 SGHRS and CDR2 YFSETQ.

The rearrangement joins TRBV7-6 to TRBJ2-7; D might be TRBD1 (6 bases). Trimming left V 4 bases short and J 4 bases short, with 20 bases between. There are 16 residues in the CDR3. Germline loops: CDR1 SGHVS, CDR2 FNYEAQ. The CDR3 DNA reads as TGTGCCAGCAGCTGGTCAGGGGCGGCGGGCAAGTACGAGCAGTACTTC. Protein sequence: CASSWSGAAGKYEQYF.

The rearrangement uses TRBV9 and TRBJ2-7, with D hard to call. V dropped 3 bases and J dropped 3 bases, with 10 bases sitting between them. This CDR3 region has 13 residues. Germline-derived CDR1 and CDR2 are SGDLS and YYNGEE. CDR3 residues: CASSGAAFYEQYF. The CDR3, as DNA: TGTGCCAGCAGCGGGGCCGCCTTCTACGAGCAGTACTTC.

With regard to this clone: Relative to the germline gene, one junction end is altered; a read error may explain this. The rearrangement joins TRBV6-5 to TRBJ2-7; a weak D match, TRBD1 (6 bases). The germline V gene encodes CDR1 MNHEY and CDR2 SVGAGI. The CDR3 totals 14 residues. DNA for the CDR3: TGTGCCAGTGACAGGTCCCCGTTCTCCTACGGGCAGTACTTC. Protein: CASDRSPFSYGQYF.

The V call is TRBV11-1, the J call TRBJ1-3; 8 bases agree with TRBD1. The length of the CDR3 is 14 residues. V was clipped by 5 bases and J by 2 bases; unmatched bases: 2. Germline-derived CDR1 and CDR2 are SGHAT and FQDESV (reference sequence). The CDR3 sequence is CASSDRGAGNTIYF. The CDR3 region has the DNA TGTGCCAGCAGCGACAGGGGTGCTGGAAACACCATATATTTT. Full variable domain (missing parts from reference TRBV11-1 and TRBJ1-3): EAEVAQSPRYKITEKSQAVAFWCDPISGHATLYWYRQILGQGPELLVQFQDESVVDDSQLPKDRFSAERLKGVDSTLKIQPAELGDSAMYLCASSDRGAGNTIYFGEGSWLTVV.

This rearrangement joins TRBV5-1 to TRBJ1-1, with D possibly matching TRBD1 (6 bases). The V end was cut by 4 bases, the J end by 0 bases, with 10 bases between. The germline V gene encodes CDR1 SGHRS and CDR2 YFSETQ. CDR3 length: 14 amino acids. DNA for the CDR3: TGCGCCAGCAGCCGGACAGCCATGAACACTGAAGCTTTCTTT. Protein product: CASSRTAMNTEAFF.

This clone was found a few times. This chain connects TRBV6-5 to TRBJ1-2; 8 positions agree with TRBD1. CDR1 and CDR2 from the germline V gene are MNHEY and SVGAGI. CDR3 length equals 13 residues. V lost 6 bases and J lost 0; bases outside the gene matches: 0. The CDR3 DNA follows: TGTGCCAGCAGGGACAGGGCTAACTATGGCTACACCTTC. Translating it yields CASRDRANYGYTF.

The CDR3 region is CASSGGGDSGNTIYF. In DNA, the CDR3 is TGTGCCAGCAGCGGCGGAGGGGACTCTGGAAACACCATATATTTT. This chain joins TRBV7-2 and TRBJ1-3; D may be TRBD1 (5 bases). The CDR3 has 15 residues. The V gene's germline CDR1 is SGHTA and CDR2 FQGNSA. V lost 5 bases and J lost 0, with 11 bases in between.

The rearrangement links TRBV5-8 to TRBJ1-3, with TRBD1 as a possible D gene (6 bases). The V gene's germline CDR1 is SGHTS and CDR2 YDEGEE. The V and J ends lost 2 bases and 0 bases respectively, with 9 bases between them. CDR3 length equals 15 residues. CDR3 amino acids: CASSFDRSSGNTIYF. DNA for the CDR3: TGTGCCAGCAGCTTCGACAGGTCCTCTGGAAACACCATATATTTT.

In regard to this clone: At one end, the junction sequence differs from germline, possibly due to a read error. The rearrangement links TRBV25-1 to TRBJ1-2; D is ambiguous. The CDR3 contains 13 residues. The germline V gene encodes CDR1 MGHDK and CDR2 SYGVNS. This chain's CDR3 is CASRDDEAYGYTF. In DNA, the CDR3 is TGTGCCAGCCGTGACGACGAGGCCTATGGCTACACCTTC.

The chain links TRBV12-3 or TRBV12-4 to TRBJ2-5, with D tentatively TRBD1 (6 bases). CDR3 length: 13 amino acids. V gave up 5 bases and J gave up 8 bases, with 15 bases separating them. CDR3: CASSIRAGETQYF. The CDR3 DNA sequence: TGTGCCAGCAGTATCCGAGCAGGGGAAACCCAGTACTTC.

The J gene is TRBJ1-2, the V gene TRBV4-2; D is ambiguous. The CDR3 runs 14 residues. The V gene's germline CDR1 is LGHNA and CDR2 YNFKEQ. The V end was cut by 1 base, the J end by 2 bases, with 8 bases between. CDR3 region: CASSQVEDNYGYTF. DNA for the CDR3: TGTGCCAGCAGCCAAGTGGAGGACAACTATGGCTACACCTTC.

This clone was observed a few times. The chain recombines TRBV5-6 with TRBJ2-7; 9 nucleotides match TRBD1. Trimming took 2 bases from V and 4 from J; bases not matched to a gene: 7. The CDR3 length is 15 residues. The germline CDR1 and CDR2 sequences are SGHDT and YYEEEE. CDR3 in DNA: TGTGCCAGCAGCTTAGACAGGGGGACCCCGTACGAGCAGTACTTC. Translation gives CASSLDRGTPYEQYF.

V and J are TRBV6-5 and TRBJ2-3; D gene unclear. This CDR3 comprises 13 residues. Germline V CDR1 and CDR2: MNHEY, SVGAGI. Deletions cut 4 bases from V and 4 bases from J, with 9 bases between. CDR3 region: CASSLSRSDTQYF. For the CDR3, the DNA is TGTGCCAGCAGTTTGTCCAGGTCAGATACGCAGTATTTT.

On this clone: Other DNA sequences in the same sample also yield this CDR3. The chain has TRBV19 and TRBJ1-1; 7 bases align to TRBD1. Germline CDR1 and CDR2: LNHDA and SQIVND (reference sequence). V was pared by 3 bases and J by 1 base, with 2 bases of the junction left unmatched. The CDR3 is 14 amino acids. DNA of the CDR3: TGTGCCAGTAGTATGCAGGGGGGGAACACTGAAGCTTTCTTT. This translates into CASSMQGGNTEAFF.

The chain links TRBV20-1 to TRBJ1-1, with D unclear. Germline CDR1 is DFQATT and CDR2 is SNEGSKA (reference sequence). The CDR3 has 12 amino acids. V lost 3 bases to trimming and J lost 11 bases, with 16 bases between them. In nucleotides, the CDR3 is TGCAGTGCTAGTAGGCAGGCTGCGGGGGCTTTCTTT. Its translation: CSASRQAAGAFF.

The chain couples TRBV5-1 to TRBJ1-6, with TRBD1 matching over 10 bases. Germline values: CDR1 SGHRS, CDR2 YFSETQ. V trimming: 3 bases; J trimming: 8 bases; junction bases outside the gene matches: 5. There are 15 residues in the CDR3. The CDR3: CASSSLGQGDSPLHF. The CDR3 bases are TGCGCCAGCAGCTCCCTCGGACAGGGGGATTCACCCCTCCACTTT.

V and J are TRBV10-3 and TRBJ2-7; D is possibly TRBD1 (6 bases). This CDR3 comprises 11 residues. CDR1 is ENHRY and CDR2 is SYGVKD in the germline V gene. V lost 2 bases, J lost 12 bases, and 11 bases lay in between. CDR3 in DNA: TGTGCCATCAGTGAGCTAGGACAGCCGTACTTC. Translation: CAISELGQPYF.

The DNA for the CDR3 is TGTGCCAGTAGTCTGGGGAGCCAGGTCACCAATCAGCCCCAGCATTTT. Translation: CASSLGSQVTNQPQHF. The rearrangement links TRBV19 to TRBJ1-5, with D unclear. Trimming left V 5 bases short and J 3 bases short, with 17 bases between. CDR1 and CDR2 (germline): LNHDA, SQIVND (reference sequence). The CDR3 contains 16 residues.

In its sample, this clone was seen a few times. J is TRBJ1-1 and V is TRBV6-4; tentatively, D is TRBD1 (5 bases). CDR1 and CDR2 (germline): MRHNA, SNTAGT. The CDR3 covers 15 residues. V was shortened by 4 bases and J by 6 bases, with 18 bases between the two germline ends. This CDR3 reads CASSAQPGKGAEAFF. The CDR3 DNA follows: TGTGCCAGCAGTGCCCAACCAGGGAAAGGGGCTGAAGCTTTCTTT.

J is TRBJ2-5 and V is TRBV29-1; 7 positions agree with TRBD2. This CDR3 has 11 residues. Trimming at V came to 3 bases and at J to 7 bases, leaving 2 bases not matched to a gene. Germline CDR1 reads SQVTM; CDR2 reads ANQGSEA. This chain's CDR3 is CSVDTGGTQYF. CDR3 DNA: TGCAGCGTTGATACGGGAGGGACCCAGTACTTC.

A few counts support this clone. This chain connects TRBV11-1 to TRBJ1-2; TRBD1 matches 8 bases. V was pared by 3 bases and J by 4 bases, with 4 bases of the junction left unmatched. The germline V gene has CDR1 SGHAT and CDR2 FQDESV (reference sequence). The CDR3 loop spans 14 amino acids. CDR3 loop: CASSLRQGSYGYTF. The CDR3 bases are TGTGCCAGCAGCTTGCGACAGGGGTCCTATGGCTACACCTTC.